Detailed here is one T cell receptor (beta chain). What it binds is not known. This sample was included in a study of neoadjuvant nivolumab and ipilimumab in lung cancer. Germline CDR1 reads KGHSH; CDR2 reads LQKENI. V dropped 3 bases and J dropped 5; count of bases not matched to a gene: 6. The CDR3 runs 15 residues. The table came from immunoSEQ multiplex PCR; TCRdb's copy has only in-frame clones and leaves some out. The sample carries some 43,000 clones, approximately 90% recorded once. Study-wide results and caveats: Blood richness before therapy tracked richness in tumors resected after neoadjuvant therapy. Only a single major-pathologic-response sample was available for clonality analysis. Only a small number of samples underwent TCR sequencing. Only two of four nivolumab-treated tumors gained richness and clonality by surgery.

Material: blood, obtained before neoadjuvant nivolumab, alone or with ipilimumab. The chain is built from TRBV18 and TRBJ2-3; TRBD1 matches at 9 bases. The receptor was isolated from an adult with non-small cell lung cancer. Some clones in this sample may be carry-over from other donors' samples. DNA for the CDR3: TGTGCCAGCTCACCGCTAACAGGGGGCAGAGATACGCAGTATTTT. Amino acids: CASSPLTGGRDTQYF.